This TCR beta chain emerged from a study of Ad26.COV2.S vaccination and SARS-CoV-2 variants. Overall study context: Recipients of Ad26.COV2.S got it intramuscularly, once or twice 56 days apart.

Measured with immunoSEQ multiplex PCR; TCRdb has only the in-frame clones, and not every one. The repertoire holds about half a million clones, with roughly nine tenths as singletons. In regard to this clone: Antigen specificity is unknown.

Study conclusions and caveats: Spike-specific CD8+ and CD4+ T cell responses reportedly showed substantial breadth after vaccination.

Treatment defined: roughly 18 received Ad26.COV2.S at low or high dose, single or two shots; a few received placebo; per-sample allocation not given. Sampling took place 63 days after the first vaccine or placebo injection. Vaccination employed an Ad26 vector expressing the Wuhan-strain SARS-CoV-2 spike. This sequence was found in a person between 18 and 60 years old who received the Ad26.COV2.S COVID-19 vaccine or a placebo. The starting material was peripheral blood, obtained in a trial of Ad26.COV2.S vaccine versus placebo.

CDR3 in amino acids: CASSLSSVHEQYF. CDR3 sequence (DNA): TGTGCCAGCAGCTTATCCTCGGTGCACGAGCAGTACTTC. V is TRBV7-9 and J is TRBJ2-7; D unresolved. Germline V gene sequence: CDR1 SEHNR, CDR2 FQNEAQ (reference sequence). CDR3 length equals 13 residues. Trimming took off 2 bases at V and 5 bases at J, with 10 bases between the two ends.